The 24 T cell receptor beta chains listed next were all sequenced from one sample in a study of blood T cells in healthy people across ages. Through a sample-barcoded 5' primer and a J-beta primer mix, a second PCR was run for 7 to 11 cycles. TCRdb independently ran MiXCR on the 5' RACE reads; one entry per CDR3 protein. Of about 780,000 distinct CDR3 sequences in the sample, about half were seen once. The sample consisted of blood. The receptors shown here come from a man older than 75 in good health.

A note on this clonotype: Given a much more abundant clone one base away, this may be a read error. The chain combines TRBV5-1 with TRBJ2-3; a weak D match, TRBD1 (5 bases). Germline lookup yields CDR1 SGHRS and CDR2 YFSETQ. The CDR3 has 12 residues. This CDR3 is CASRPATGTQYF. The CDR3 DNA reads as TGCGCCAGCCGCCCAGCCACAGGTACGCAGTATTTT.

CDR3 nucleotides: TGCAGTGCTCCTAATGCTTTGGACAACACTGAAGCTTTCTTT. It yields the protein CSAPNALDNTEAFF. The J gene is TRBJ1-1, the V gene TRBV20-1; no definite D call. The CDR3 covers 14 residues. Deletions cut 5 bases from V and 2 bases from J, with 15 bases between. CDR1 is DFQATT, CDR2 SNEGSKA, per germline (reference sequence).

The CDR3: CASSFFRRASGRGETQYF. Written as DNA, the CDR3 is TGTGCCAGCAGTTTTTTTCGTAGGGCTAGCGGGAGAGGTGAGACCCAGTACTTC. The chain carries TRBV28 and TRBJ2-5; 10 nucleotides align to TRBD2. Germline V gives CDR1 MDHEN, CDR2 SYDVKM. The CDR3 is 18 residues long. J lost 5 bases, V lost 3 bases, and 15 bases had no gene match.

This rearrangement joins TRBV4-1 to TRBJ2-3, with D possibly being TRBD2 (6 bases). Germline CDR1 and CDR2: MGHRA and YSYEKL. This CDR3 has 15 amino acids. V gave up 4 bases and J gave up 2 bases, with 13 bases separating them. In nucleotides, the CDR3 is TGCGCCAGCAGCCGGCCGGGAGAACACACAGATACGCAGTATTTT. Translation: CASSRPGEHTDTQYF.

About this clonotype itself: Relative to the germline gene, one junction end is altered; a read error may explain this. In nucleotides, the CDR3 is TGTACCAGCAGCTTGGACTCCACAGATACGCAGTATTTT. This sequence encodes CTSSLDSTDTQYF. V and J are TRBV5-6 and TRBJ2-3, with D possibly matching TRBD2 (5 bases). The CDR3 length is 13 residues. Germline assignment: CDR1 SGHDT and CDR2 YYEEEE.

This clonotype appeared a single time. The chain joins TRBV20-1 to TRBJ2-7, with 7 bases that match TRBD1. CDR1 is DFQATT and CDR2 is SNEGSKA in the germline V gene (reference sequence). The CDR3 sequence is 13 residues long. V dropped 5 bases and J dropped 1; count of bases not matched to a gene: 5. The CDR3 bases are TGCAGTGCTGCGGACAGGCCGTCCTACGAGCAGTACTTC. It translates to CSAADRPSYEQYF.

This clonotype was recorded many times. The chain couples TRBV5-1 to TRBJ2-1, with 7 bases identical to TRBD1. The V gene's germline CDR1 is SGHRS and CDR2 YFSETQ. This CDR3 has 14 residues. J lost 7 bases, V lost 3 bases, and 7 bases had no gene match. CDR3 DNA sequence: TGCGCCAGCAGCTCACCGGGACAGCTTAATGAGCAGTTCTTC. It is translated as CASSSPGQLNEQFF.

The V call is TRBV20-1, the J call TRBJ1-1, with 11 nucleotides matching TRBD1. The V and J ends lost 2 bases and 4 bases, in that order; junction bases with no gene match: 9. Per germline, CDR1 DFQATT and CDR2 SNEGSKA (reference sequence). The CDR3 is 16 amino acids. CDR3 residues: CSARPGTGGLSTEAFF. As DNA, the CDR3 is TGCAGTGCTAGACCCGGGACAGGGGGTTTAAGCACTGAAGCTTTCTTT.

The chain is built from TRBV11-3 and TRBJ2-7; perhaps TRBD2 as D (6 bases). The germline V gene encodes CDR1 SGHNT and CDR2 YENEEA. Trimming shortened V by 2 bases and J by 7 bases, and 24 bases separated the two germline ends. The CDR3 consists of 17 residues. Written as DNA, the CDR3 is TGTGCCAGCAGCTTAAGGTTAGCGGACCGCTCCTACAATGAGCAGTACTTC. As protein: CASSLRLADRSYNEQYF. Looking up the rest from reference TRBV11-3 and TRBJ2-7 gives the full variable domain: EAGVVQSPRYKIIEKKQPVAFWCNPISGHNTLYWYLQNLGQGPELLIRYENEEAVDDSQLPKDRFSAERLKGVDSTLKIQPAELGDSAVYLCASSLRLADRSYNEQYFGPGTRLTVT.

The chain links TRBV7-6 to TRBJ1-1; TRBD1 is a possible D gene (5 bases). This CDR3 comprises 16 residues. Trimming pared 1 base from V and 1 base from J, leaving 13 bases between. From germline, CDR1 is SGHVS and CDR2 FNYEAQ. CDR3 DNA: TGTGCCAGCAGCTTAGGGGGCGGGGGGACGAACACTGAAGCTTTCTTT. This translates into CASSLGGGGTNTEAFF.

The J gene is TRBJ2-2, the V gene TRBV4-1; 15 nucleotides agree with TRBD2. Germline V CDR1 and CDR2: MGHRA, YSYEKL. V was clipped by 3 bases and J by 3 bases; unmatched bases: 5. The CDR3 length is 18 residues. This CDR3 is CASSHGLAGGSDTGELFF. The DNA of the CDR3 is TGCGCCAGCAGCCACGGACTAGCGGGAGGGTCAGACACCGGGGAGCTGTTTTTT.

For this clonotype: A much larger clone sits a single nucleotide away, making a read error possible. The genes are TRBV7-2 and TRBJ2-1; 11 bases line up with TRBD2. The J call may be in error: the DNA end matches TRBJ2-7 better. There are 14 residues in the CDR3. The germline CDR1 and CDR2 sequences are SGHTA and FQGNSA. The CDR3: CASSVSGRAHEQYF. CDR3 in DNA: TGTGCCAGCAGCGTTAGCGGGAGGGCCCACGAGCAGTACTTC.

This chain connects TRBV3-1 to TRBJ1-1; the match to TRBD1 covers 7 bases. The ends lost 5 bases at V and 4 bases at J; junction bases unmatched: 7. This CDR3 is 14 amino acids long. In germline, CDR1 is LGHDT, CDR2 YNNKEL (reference sequence). CDR3 residues: CASSGQTGFTEAFF. The CDR3 bases are TGTGCCAGCAGCGGACAGACAGGGTTCACTGAAGCTTTCTTT.

The genes are TRBV5-6 and TRBJ2-5, with TRBD1 as a possible D gene (6 bases). From germline, CDR1 is SGHDT and CDR2 YYEEEE. CDR3 size: 14 residues. V lost 7 bases and J 4 bases, leaving 17 bases between the germline ends. As DNA, the CDR3 is TGTGCCAGCGGCCACCCAGGGGTCCGAGAGACCCAGTACTTC. Protein product: CASGHPGVRETQYF. Drawing the rest from reference TRBV5-6 and TRBJ2-5, the complete variable domain is DAGVTQSPTHLIKTRGQQVTLRCSPKSGHDTVSWYQQALGQGPQFIFQYYEEEERQRGNFPDRFSGHQFPNYSSELNVNALLLGDSALYLCASGHPGVRETQYFGPGTRLLVL.

This clonotype appeared a few times. The chain combines TRBV20-1 with TRBJ2-3; D possibly matches TRBD1 or TRBD2 (5 bases each). The CDR3 has 14 amino acids. Germline lookup yields CDR1 DFQATT and CDR2 SNEGSKA (reference sequence). Trimming removed 3 bases from V and 2 bases from J, with 12 bases in between. The CDR3 region is CSASPGTVTDTQYF. As DNA, the CDR3 is TGCAGTGCTAGCCCCGGGACGGTCACAGATACGCAGTATTTT.

The chain combines TRBV28 with TRBJ2-5, with D perhaps TRBD2 (6 bases). CDR3 size: 15 residues. CDR1 and CDR2 from the germline V gene are MDHEN and SYDVKM. The V end lost 4 bases, the J end lost 2 bases, and 14 bases lay between the germline ends. The chain's CDR3 is CASSSPLGGQETQYF. Here the CDR3 DNA reads TGTGCCAGCAGTTCCCCTCTAGGAGGGCAAGAGACCCAGTACTTC.

The chain combines TRBV20-1 with TRBJ2-5; no firm D call. Germline V CDR1 and CDR2: DFQATT, SNEGSKA (reference sequence). Deletions cut 6 bases from V and 0 bases from J, with 8 bases between. The CDR3 contains 12 residues. The CDR3 bases are TGCAGTGCCAAGGTGTACCAAGAGACCCAGTACTTC. Translating gives CSAKVYQETQYF.

CDR3 nucleotides: TGTGCCACCAGTGACCGACGCAGACTAGCGGGAGGGAACAATGAGCAGTACTTC. Translation gives CATSDRRRLAGGNNEQYF. V gene TRBV24-1 combines with J gene TRBJ2-5, with 14 bases matching TRBD2. V was pared by 4 bases and J by 11 bases, with 17 bases of the junction left unmatched. The germline CDR1 and CDR2 sequences are KGHDR and SFDVKD. The CDR3 loop spans 18 amino acids.

This clonotype was counted only a few times. The chain joins TRBV27 to TRBJ2-1; D is undetermined. The CDR3 consists of 10 residues. Between the trimmed V and J ends, which lost 4 bases and 8 bases, there was a span of 3 bases. Per germline, CDR1 MNHEY and CDR2 SMNVEV (reference sequence). The CDR3 reads CASSCYEQFF. The CDR3 DNA reads as TGTGCCAGCAGTTGTTATGAGCAGTTCTTC.

This clonotype came up once. This rearrangement joins TRBV11-2 to TRBJ2-1; D remains unclear. Between the trimmed V and J ends, which lost 0 bases and 4 bases, there was a span of 7 bases. CDR1 SGHAT and CDR2 FQNNGV come from the germline V gene. The CDR3 contains 14 residues. CDR3 region: CASSLELHYNEQFF. The DNA of the CDR3 is TGTGCCAGCAGCTTAGAACTGCATTACAATGAGCAGTTCTTC.

The genes are TRBV24-1 and TRBJ2-1; D not resolved. CDR1 KGHDR and CDR2 SFDVKD come from the germline V gene. The V and J ends lost 7 bases and 0 bases respectively, with 12 bases between them. The CDR3 runs 15 residues. The CDR3: CATSIDSISYNEQFF. The DNA for the CDR3 is TGTGCCACCAGCATAGACTCGATCTCCTACAATGAGCAGTTCTTC.

J is TRBJ2-1 and V is TRBV7-9; 10 positions match TRBD2. The CDR3 runs to 17 residues. From germline, CDR1 is SEHNR and CDR2 FQNEAQ (reference sequence). Germline trimming cut 2 bases from V and 6 bases from J; bases unmatched to any gene: 10. The CDR3 region has the DNA TGTGCCAGCAGCTTATGGGGGAGCGGGAGGGCCCCCAATGAGCAGTTCTTC. It translates to CASSLWGSGRAPNEQFF.

This clonotype was observed once. This rearrangement joins TRBV10-1 to TRBJ2-5; 7 bases align to TRBD2. Trimming took 3 bases from V and 4 from J; bases not matched to a gene: 8. The length of the CDR3 is 15 residues. Germline lookup yields CDR1 WNHNN and CDR2 SYGVQD (reference sequence). This chain's CDR3 is CASSEHGGSRETQYF. The DNA for the CDR3 is TGCGCCAGCAGTGAACACGGGGGGTCCCGAGAGACCCAGTACTTC.

As regards this clonotype: A much larger clone lies a single base off, so this may be a read error. This sequence joins TRBV11-2 and TRBJ1-2; a weak D match, TRBD1 (5 bases). This CDR3 spans 14 amino acids. CDR1 is SGHAT, CDR2 FQNNGV, per germline. The CDR3 loop is CASSTLGRNYDYTF. Here the CDR3 DNA reads TGTGCCAGCAGCACTCTGGGACGGAACTATGACTACACCTTC.